This T cell receptor beta chain came from a study of blood T cell repertoires in COVID-19. The V end lost 4 bases, the J end lost 5 bases, and 16 bases lay between the germline ends. Per germline, CDR1 SGHKS and CDR2 YYEKEE (reference sequence). The CDR3 totals 16 residues. Sequenced by immunoSEQ multiplex PCR; TCRdb stores in-frame clones only, minus some. This table holds 300,000 to 500,000 clones, 88% found once. This chain links TRBV5-5 with TRBJ1-6; unclear D gene. This clonotype was obtained from a woman aged 30 to 39 with acute COVID-19. Sequenced input: PBMCs or T cells enriched from blood (not recorded which). The DNA for the CDR3 is TGTGCCAGCAGCCTTCTTGGAGGCCTGAATAATTCACCCCTCCACTTT. Its translation is CASSLLGGLNNSPLHF.